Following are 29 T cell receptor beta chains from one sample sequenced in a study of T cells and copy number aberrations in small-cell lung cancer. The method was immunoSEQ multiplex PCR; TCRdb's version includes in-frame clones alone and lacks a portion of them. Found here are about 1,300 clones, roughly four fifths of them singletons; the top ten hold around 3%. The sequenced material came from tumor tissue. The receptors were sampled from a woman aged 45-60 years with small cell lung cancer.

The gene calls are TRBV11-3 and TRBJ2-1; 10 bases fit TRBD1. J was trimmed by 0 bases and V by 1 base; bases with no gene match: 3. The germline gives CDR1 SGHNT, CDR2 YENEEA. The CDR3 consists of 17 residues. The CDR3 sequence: CASSLGTGGNSYNEQFF. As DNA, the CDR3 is TGTGCCAGCAGCTTAGGGACAGGGGGTAACTCCTACAATGAGCAGTTCTTC.

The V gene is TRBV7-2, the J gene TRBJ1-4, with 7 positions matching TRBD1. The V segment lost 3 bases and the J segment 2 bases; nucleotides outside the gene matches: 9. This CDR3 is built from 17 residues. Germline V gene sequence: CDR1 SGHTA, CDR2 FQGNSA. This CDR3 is CASSFPIIQGTNEKLFF. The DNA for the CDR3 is TGTGCCAGCAGCTTCCCGATCATACAGGGGACTAATGAAAAACTGTTTTTT.

CDR3 in amino acids: CASSFMEGTEAFF. The CDR3 bases are TGTGCCAGTAGTTTCATGGAGGGGACTGAAGCTTTCTTT. V and J are TRBV19 and TRBJ1-1, with a weak D call TRBD1 (5 bases). The CDR3 has 13 residues. The germline CDR1 and CDR2 sequences are LNHDA and SQIVND (reference sequence). V was trimmed by 5 bases and J by 5 bases, leaving 12 bases between them.

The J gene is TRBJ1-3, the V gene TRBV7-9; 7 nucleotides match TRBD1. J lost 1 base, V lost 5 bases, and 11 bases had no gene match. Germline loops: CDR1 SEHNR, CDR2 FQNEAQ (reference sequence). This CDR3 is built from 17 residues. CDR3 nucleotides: TGTGCCAGCAGCCCCCAACAGGGGCCAAGATCTGGAAACACCATATATTTT. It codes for CASSPQQGPRSGNTIYF.

This CDR3 is CASSMWGGRNTEAFF. CDR3 coding DNA: TGTGCCAGTAGTATGTGGGGGGGACGGAACACTGAAGCTTTCTTT. The chain is built from TRBV19 and TRBJ1-1, with TRBD1 as a possible D gene (5 bases). Germline V CDR1 and CDR2: LNHDA, SQIVND (reference sequence). V dropped 3 bases and J dropped 1 base, with 12 bases sitting between them. The CDR3 runs to 15 residues.

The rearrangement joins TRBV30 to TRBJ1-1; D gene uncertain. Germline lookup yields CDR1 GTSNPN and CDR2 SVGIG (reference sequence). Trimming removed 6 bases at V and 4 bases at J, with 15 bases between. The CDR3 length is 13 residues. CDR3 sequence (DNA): TGTGCCTGCCGAACCGATCAGAGCACTGAAGCTTTCTTT. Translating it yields CACRTDQSTEAFF.

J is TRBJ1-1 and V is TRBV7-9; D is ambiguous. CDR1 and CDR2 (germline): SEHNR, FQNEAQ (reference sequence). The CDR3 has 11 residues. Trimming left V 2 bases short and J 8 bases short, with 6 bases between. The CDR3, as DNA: TGTGCCAGCAGCTTACTCTCCGAAGCTTTCTTT. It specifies CASSLLSEAFF.

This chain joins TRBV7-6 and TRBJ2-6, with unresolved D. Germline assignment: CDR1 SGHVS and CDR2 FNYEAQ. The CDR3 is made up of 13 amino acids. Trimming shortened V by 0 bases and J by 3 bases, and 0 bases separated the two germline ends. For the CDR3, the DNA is TGTGCCAGCAGCTTAGCTGGGGCCAACGTCCTGACTTTC. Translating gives CASSLAGANVLTF.

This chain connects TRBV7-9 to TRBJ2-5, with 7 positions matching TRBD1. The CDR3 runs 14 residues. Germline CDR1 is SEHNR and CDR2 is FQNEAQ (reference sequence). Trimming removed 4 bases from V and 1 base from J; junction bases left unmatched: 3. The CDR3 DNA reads TGTGCCAGCAGCTATGACAGGGTCCAAGAGACCCAGTACTTC. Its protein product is CASSYDRVQETQYF.

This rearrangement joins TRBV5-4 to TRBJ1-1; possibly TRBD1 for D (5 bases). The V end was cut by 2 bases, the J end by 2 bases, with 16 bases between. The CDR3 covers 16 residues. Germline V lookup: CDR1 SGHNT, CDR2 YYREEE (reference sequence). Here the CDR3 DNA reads TGTGCCAGCAGCTTTGGGGCCGGGACGGCAAACACTGAAGCTTTCTTT. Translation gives CASSFGAGTANTEAFF. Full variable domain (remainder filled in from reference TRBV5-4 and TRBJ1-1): ETGVTQSPTHLIKTRGQQVTLRCSSQSGHNTVSWYQQALGQGPQFIFQYYREEENGRGNFPPRFSGLQFPNYSSELNVNALELDDSALYLCASSFGAGTANTEAFFGQGTRLTVV.

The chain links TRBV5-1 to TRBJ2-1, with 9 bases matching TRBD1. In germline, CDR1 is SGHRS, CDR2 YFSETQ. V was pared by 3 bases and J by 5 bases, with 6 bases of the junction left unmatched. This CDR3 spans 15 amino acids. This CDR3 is CASSYRTGADNEQFF. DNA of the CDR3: TGCGCCAGCAGCTACCGGACAGGGGCGGACAATGAGCAGTTCTTC. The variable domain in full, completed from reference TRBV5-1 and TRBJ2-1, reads KAGVTQTPRYLIKTRGQQVTLSCSPISGHRSVSWYQQTPGQGLQFLFEYFSETQRNKGNFPGRFSGRQFSNSRSEMNVSTLELGDSALYLCASSYRTGADNEQFFGPGTRLTVL.

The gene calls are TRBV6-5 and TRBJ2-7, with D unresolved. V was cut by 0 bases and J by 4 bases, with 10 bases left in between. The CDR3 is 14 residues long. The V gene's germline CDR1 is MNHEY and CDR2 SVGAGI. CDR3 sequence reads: CASSYSRIPYEQYF. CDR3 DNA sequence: TGTGCCAGCAGTTACTCACGGATACCATACGAGCAGTACTTC.

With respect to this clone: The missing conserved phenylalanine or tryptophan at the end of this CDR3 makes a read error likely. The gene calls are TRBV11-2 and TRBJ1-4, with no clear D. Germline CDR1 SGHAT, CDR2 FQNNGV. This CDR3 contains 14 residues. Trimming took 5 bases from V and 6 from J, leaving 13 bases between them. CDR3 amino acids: CASSPPRRDEKLFL. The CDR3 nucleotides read TGTGCCAGCAGCCCCCCCCGGAGGGATGAAAAACTGTTTCTT.

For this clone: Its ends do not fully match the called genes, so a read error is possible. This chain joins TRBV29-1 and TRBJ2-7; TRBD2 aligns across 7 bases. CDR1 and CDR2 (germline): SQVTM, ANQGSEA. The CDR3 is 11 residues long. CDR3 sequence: CSVGEGHEQHF. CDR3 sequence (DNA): TGCAGCGTTGGGGAGGGCCATGAGCAGCACTTC.

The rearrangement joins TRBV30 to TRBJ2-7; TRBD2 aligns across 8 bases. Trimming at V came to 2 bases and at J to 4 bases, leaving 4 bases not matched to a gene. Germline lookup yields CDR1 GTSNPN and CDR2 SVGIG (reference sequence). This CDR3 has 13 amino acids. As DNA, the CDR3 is TGTGCCTGGAGTCTGACGGGAGGGTACGAGCAGTACTTC. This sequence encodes CAWSLTGGYEQYF.

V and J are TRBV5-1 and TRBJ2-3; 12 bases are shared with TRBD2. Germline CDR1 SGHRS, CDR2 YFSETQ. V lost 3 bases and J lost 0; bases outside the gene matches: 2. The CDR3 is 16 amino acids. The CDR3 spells CASSSGTSGSTDTQYF. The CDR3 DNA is TGCGCCAGCAGCTCGGGGACTAGCGGGAGCACAGATACGCAGTATTTT.

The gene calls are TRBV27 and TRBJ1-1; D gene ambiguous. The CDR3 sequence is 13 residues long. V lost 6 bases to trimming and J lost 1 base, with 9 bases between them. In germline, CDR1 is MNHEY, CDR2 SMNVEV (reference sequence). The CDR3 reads CASRRGGNTEAFF. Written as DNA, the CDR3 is TGTGCCAGCAGGCGGGGAGGGAACACTGAAGCTTTCTTT.

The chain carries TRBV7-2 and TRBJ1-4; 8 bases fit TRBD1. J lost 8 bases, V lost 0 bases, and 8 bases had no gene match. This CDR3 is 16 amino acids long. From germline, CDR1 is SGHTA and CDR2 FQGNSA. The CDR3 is CASSLAGTGGGEKLFF. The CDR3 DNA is TGTGCCAGCAGCTTAGCGGGGACAGGTGGCGGCGAAAAACTGTTTTTT.

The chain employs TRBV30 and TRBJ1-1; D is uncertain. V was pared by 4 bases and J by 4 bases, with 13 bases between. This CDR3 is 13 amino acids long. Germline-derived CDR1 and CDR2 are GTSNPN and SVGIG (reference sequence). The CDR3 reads CAWMKASSTEAFF. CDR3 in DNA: TGTGCCTGGATGAAGGCTTCGAGCACTGAAGCTTTCTTT.

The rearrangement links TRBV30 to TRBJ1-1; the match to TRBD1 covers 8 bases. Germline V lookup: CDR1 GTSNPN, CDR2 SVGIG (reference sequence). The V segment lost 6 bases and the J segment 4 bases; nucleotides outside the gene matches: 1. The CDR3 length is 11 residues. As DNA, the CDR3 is TGTGCCTGCAGGGGGCCCACTGAAGCTTTCTTT. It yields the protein CACRGPTEAFF.

This CDR3 is CASSPSLGKTDYGYTF. The CDR3 DNA follows: TGTGCCAGCAGTCCGTCTTTGGGGAAGACTGACTATGGCTACACCTTC. The V call is TRBV27, the J call TRBJ1-2; D remains unclear. In germline, CDR1 is MNHEY, CDR2 SMNVEV (reference sequence). V gave up 5 bases and J gave up 3 bases, with 19 bases separating them. This CDR3 contains 16 residues.

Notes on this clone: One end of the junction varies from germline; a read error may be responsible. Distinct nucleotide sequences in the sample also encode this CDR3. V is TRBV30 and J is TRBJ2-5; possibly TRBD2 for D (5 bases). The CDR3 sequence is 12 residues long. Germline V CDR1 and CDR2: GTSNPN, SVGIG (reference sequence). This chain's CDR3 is CAWSGIHETQYF. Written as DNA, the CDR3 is TGTGCCTGGAGCGGGATTCACGAGACCCAATACTTC.

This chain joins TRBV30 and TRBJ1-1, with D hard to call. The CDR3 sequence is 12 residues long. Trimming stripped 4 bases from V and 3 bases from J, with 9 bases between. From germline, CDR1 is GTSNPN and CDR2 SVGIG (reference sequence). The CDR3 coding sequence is TGTGCCTGGAACACGGAGTACACTGAAGCTTTCTTT. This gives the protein CAWNTEYTEAFF.

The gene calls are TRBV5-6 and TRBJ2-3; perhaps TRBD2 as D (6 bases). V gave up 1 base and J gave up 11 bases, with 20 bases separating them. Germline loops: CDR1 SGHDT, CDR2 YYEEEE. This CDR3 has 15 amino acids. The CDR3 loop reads CASSLSGSMVRGQYF. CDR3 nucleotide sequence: TGTGCCAGCAGCTTGAGCGGGTCAATGGTTAGGGGGCAGTATTTT.

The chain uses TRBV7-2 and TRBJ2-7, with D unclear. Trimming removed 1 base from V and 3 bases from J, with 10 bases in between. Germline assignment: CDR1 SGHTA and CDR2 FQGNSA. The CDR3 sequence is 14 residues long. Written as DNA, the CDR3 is TGTGCCAGCAGCTTAGACAGTTTCGTCTACGAGCAGTACTTC. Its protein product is CASSLDSFVYEQYF.

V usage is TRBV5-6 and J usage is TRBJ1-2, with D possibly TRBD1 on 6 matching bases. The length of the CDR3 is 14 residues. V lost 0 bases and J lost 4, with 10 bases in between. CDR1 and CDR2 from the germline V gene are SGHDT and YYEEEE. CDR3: CASSLVQGPYGYTF. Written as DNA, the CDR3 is TGTGCCAGCAGCTTGGTACAGGGTCCCTATGGCTACACCTTC.

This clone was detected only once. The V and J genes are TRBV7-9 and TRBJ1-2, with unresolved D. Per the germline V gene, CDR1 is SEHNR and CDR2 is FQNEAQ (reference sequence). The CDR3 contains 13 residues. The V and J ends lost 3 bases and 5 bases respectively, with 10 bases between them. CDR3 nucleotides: TGTGCCAGCAGCTTGTCCGATGGTTATGGCTACACCTTC. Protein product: CASSLSDGYGYTF.

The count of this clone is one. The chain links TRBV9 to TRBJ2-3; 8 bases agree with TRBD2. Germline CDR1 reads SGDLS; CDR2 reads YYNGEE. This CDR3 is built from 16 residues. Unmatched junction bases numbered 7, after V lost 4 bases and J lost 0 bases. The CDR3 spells CASSPGLASSTDTQYF. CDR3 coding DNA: TGTGCCAGCAGCCCCGGACTAGCTTCGAGCACAGATACGCAGTATTTT.

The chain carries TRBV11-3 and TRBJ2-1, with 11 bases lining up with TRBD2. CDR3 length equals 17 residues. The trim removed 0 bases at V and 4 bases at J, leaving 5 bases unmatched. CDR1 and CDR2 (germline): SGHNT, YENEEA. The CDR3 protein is CASSLESLAGGYNEQFF. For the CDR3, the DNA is TGTGCCAGCAGCTTAGAAAGCCTAGCGGGAGGTTACAATGAGCAGTTCTTC. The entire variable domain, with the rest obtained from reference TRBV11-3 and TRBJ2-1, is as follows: EAGVVQSPRYKIIEKKQPVAFWCNPISGHNTLYWYLQNLGQGPELLIRYENEEAVDDSQLPKDRFSAERLKGVDSTLKIQPAELGDSAVYLCASSLESLAGGYNEQFFGPGTRLTVL.